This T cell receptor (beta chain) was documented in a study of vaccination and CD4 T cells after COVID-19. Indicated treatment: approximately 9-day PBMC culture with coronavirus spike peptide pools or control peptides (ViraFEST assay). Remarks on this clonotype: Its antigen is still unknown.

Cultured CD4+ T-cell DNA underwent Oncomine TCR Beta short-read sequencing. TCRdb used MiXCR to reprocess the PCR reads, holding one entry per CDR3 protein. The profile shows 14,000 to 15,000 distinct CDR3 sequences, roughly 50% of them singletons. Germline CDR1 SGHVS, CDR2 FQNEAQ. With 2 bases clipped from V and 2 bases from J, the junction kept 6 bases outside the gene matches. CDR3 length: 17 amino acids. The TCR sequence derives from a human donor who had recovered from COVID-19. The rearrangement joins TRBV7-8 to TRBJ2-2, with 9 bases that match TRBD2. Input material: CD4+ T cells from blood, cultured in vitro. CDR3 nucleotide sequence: TGTGCCAGCAGCTTATCGAAGGGACTAGCCAACACCGGGGAGCTGTTTTTT. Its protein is CASSLSKGLANTGELFF.